The clone carrying this TCR beta chain was detected only a few times. The V segment lost 5 bases and the J segment 2 bases; nucleotides outside the gene matches: 7. Looked up from germline, CDR1 is SNHLY and CDR2 is FYNNEI. This CDR3 comprises 15 residues. The record originates from a study of blood T cell repertoires in COVID-19. The wider study: Both acute and convalescent COVID-19 samples were obtained from the United States, Italy and Spain. The cDNA or gDNA used as material had been derived from T cells, B-cell-depleted T cells, or PBMCs.

The repertoire was sequenced with immunoSEQ multiplex PCR; TCRdb's copy has only in-frame clones and lacks some. Of over 200,000 clones listed, 80% to 90% are singletons. This receptor was taken from an elderly man with acute or convalescent COVID-19. V usage is TRBV2 and J usage is TRBJ2-5, with 8 positions matching TRBD1. Material for sequencing was peripheral blood. The CDR3 nucleotides read TGTGCCAGCAGTCGAACGACAGGGGTACAAGAGACCCAGTACTTC. It yields the protein CASSRTTGVQETQYF. The variable domain in full, with the rest retrieved from reference TRBV2 and TRBJ2-5, is EPEVTQTPSHQVTQMGQEVILRCVPISNHLYFYWYRQILGQKVEFLVSFYNNEISEKSEIFDDQFSVERPDGSNFTLKIRSTKLEDSAMYFCASSRTTGVQETQYFGPGTRLLVL.